This T cell receptor (beta chain) was captured in a study of shared clonotypes between healthy human individuals. The data were produced by immunoSEQ multiplex PCR, yet TCRdb's version contains in-frame clones alone and is incomplete. The sample lists fewer than 3 million clones, 85% to 95% occurring once. The CDR3 has 14 residues. CDR1 is SGHNT and CDR2 is YYREEE in the germline V gene (reference sequence). J lost 5 bases, V lost 1 base, and 5 bases had no gene match. The specimen sequenced was naive CD4+ T cells from PBMCs. The subset denotes: CD45RA+ positively selected. The V call is TRBV5-4, the J call TRBJ2-5, with 7 nucleotides matching TRBD2. This TCR was recovered from a man younger than 35 in good health. Some clones in this sample may be carry-over from other donors' samples. The CDR3 is CASSLWTRWETQYF. The CDR3 coding sequence is TGTGCCAGCAGCTTGTGGACTAGATGGGAGACCCAGTACTTC.